This T cell receptor (beta chain) derives from a study of cytomegalovirus exposure and HLA in healthy donors (dated by TCRdb to about 2017). Background for the entire study: In an earlier analysis of around 540 of the donors, 276 Gb of sequence data and roughly 100 million unique TCR beta sequences from 150 million to 200 million T cells were reported. An early release that covered fewer than 800 HLA-typed donors contained approximately 300 gigabases of sequencing data and 75 million to 100 million unique TCR sequences. Among the approximately 430 genotyped donors, around 81% belonged to the genetic ancestry cluster associated with self-reported Caucasian donors. The study aimed to test whether cataloging public T cell receptors could reveal signatures of past pathogen exposure. The study profiled the T cell repertoires of under 850 subjects by immunosequencing and related them to cytomegalovirus serostatus. In addition to the first cohort of 666 subjects, a separate validation cohort of under 150 different subjects was used. To predict cytomegalovirus infection status, the study combined high-throughput TCR immunosequencing, statistical association of individual TCRs with disease status, and machine learning. To study patterns of TCR occurrence, a later analysis re-analyzed previously published TCR beta repertoires from 666 donors and added high-resolution HLA genotyping. Rather than drawing on any new phenotypic data, the later analysis identified candidate immune exposures from TCR beta sequences and the way those sequences occurred across donors. In an earlier analysis of 550 to 700 of the donors, high-throughput TCR beta sequencing was used to judge whether each TCR beta V gene segment behaved as functional or pseudogenic. Donor age, sex, ethnicity and CMV serostatus were compiled together with the repertoire data. A later genetic analysis used genome-wide SNP genotypes for about 60% of the roughly 700 donors, treating that subset as a discovery cohort. All discovery cohort repertoires had been generated on a single sequencing platform. HLA typing covered class I and class II loci at four-digit resolution. The number of typed donors differed by locus: roughly 620-640 for A, B, C, DRB1 and DQB1; 500 to 550 for DQA1; approximately 610 for DPA1; and some 430 for DPB1. About five DR-DQ haplotypes were treated as single units for association and clustering because of strong linkage in the cohort. On average, about 200,000 unique TCR beta nucleotide sequences were sequenced per donor among fewer than 500 genotyped donors of the cohort, with roughly 19% of those sequences being non-productive. On the study overall, not on this receptor specifically: A later genetic analysis reported fewer N-insertions in productive TCRs among donors in an Asian-associated ancestry cluster than the 666-donor mean. In vitro tests confirmed that three of the cytomegalovirus-associated TCR beta chains recognize cytomegalovirus antigens. HLA typing was unavailable for some donors at each locus, so association tests used only the typed subset. Assigning TCR associations to individual alleles was difficult when HLA alleles, especially DR and DQ, strongly co-occurred. Presence/absence analyses assumed roughly uniform sequencing depth across donors, an assumption that may not hold. A further reported finding was that TCR beta sequences accurately predicted the HLA-A and HLA-B alleles for most subjects in the first cohort. Because counts were too low, around 17 rarely observed V segments, including chromosome 9 orphons, were left out of the earlier analysis of approximately 580 of the donors. A later genetic analysis associated a missense DCLRE1C variant with V-gene and J-gene trimming of TCR beta chains, and an independent cohort replicated the association. It was suggested by the authors that the approach could potentially be generalized to other disease states and immunological phenotypes. In a later analysis, some 17,000 TCR beta sequences were associated with specific HLA alleles at a false discovery rate of 0.05. Linkage disequilibrium might explain the correlated functional status among segregating V segments, but an unknown experimental factor could not be ruled out. In a later analysis, several top co-occurrence clusters were reported to appear linked to parvovirus B19, influenza, CMV and Epstein-Barr virus. The cohort was sequenced for TCR beta chains only, and without alpha or paired-chain data the features that could be detected were limited. An earlier analysis of approximately 570 of the donors showed that most TCR beta V segments appeared in productive rearrangements either about 87% or about 30% of the time, which broadly matched IMGT annotations. In a later analysis, HLA-associated TCR beta chains were found to be more clonally expanded and to have lower generation probabilities than equally common non-associated chains. The study listed over 150 TCR beta chains as associated with cytomegalovirus. In a later analysis, TCR association rates were found to vary across HLA loci, with the most associated TCRs seen for DRB1 alleles and the fewest for HLA-C alleles. In both the original and validation cohorts, the classifier was reported to diagnose cytomegalovirus status with high specificity and sensitivity. Because the 87-base-pair reads could not distinguish some IMGT-functional V segments, including TRBV6-2 and TRBV6-3, those segments were excluded. The sequencing pipeline was judged likely to have produced a cluster of highly shared sequence variants as a technical artifact. Immune exposure information for the cohort was limited to CMV serostatus. Across donors, most TCR sequences were observed very rarely, whereas some public TCRs were present in many individuals. In a later analysis, most CMV-associated TCR beta chains were found to appear HLA-restricted, with HLA associations seemingly driven largely by CMV exposure.

In total, about 650 healthy bone marrow donors made up the cohort. Cohort members were all nominally healthy when sampled, although unrecorded immune exposures were likely present. The donor tested CMV seronegative, placing the donor among the 300 to 400 seronegative members of the cohort. Every donor gave a peripheral blood sample, and the peripheral blood mononuclear cells from that sample were used for TCR beta sequencing. The Qiagen DNeasy Blood Extraction Kit was used to extract genomic DNA from the blood cell samples. Library construction relied on the immunoSEQ multiplex PCR assay. The multiplex PCR relied on a mix of 60 forward primers for TCR Vbeta segments and 13 reverse primers for TCR Jbeta segments. A multiplex PCR assay on genomic DNA amplified the CDR3 region of rearranged TCR beta genes. On the Illumina HiSeq System, the amplified TCR beta libraries were sequenced as 87-base-pair reads. In the original analysis: Across the 500 to 750 repertoires, a later analysis counted tens of millions of unique TCR beta chains, roughly 11 million of which were shared by at least two donors. To remove PCR and sequencing errors, raw reads were error-corrected and collapsed into unique sequences using a nearest-neighbor algorithm that merged closely related sequences. To assign V, D and J gene segments, CDR3 sequences were aligned to IMGT reference sequences. Each retained sequence needed at least a six-nucleotide match to both a V gene segment and a J gene segment. A rearrangement counted as productive if the CDR3 had no stop codons and remained in frame with V and J, and every other rearrangement counted as non-productive. CDR3 was defined according to IMGT convention as the region running from the second conserved V-encoded cysteine to the conserved J-encoded phenylalanine. Sequences without an unambiguous match to a single V gene segment were excluded from the earlier analysis of a few hundred of the donors. In an earlier analysis of 500 to 750 of the donors, V segments were called functional above 56.7% productive rearrangements and were called segregating when the between-donor standard deviation exceeded 5%. To diagnose cytomegalovirus status from the catalog of TCR beta chain sequences, a statistical classification framework was built. In a later analysis, TCR nucleotide sequences were compared against IMGT/GENE-DB human TR gene sequences so that V and J genes could be assigned. The TCRdist pipeline was used in a later analysis to assign CDR3 sequences and most-parsimonious VDJ recombination scenarios. In a later analysis, each TCR beta chain was defined by its CDR3 amino acid sequence together with its V-gene family, and reads without a unique V-gene family were excluded. As a way to deal with suspected cross-contamination and a sequencing artifact, a later analysis dropped approximately 570 nucleotide sequences that were highly shared and had low generation probability. A later analysis calculated a clonal expansion index for each public chain from normalized within-repertoire ranks of inferred template counts. In a later analysis, generation probabilities were computed using a VDJ recombination model fitted to out-of-frame rearrangements, and the results were checked against IGoR. In a later analysis, hypergeometric tests were used to score TCR-TCR, TCR-HLA and TCR-CMV co-occurrence, with a repertoire-size bias correction applied to TCR pairs. To estimate false discovery rates, a later analysis permuted the HLA or CMV assignments 20 times. A later analysis grouped co-occurring TCRs with DBSCAN, adding TCRdist sequence similarity when clustering within HLA-allele-positive subsets. Co-occurrence clustering excluded repertoires with fewer than 30,000 or more than 120,000 public chains, plus five with anomalous nucleotide sharing. Entries here come from immuneACCESS through TCRdb and include only in-frame sequences with V and J called. Some clones fail to appear in such tables; in the studies checked, an unresolved V gene covers under half of the shortfall, and the cause of the remainder is unknown. V, J and clone size reflect that table, while D and trimming were determined from the DNA. The sample data list under 200,000 clones, and around 81% of these were observed just once. 13% of the sample belongs to the ten largest clones.

In the germline V gene, CDR1 corresponds to SGHTA and CDR2 to FQGNSA. The CDR3 starts with the cysteine, ends with the phenylalanine, and has 15 residues. Only the CDR3 part of the read is kept: 45 bases, read in frame from the first base. At the junction V is shortened by 4 bases and J by 8 bases; bases outside the gene matches: 8. Turning to this clone: The clone's antigen remains unknown. No qualities accompany the bases; no much larger clone lies one base away.

The source material was PBMCs. The chain couples TRBV7-2 to TRBJ2-1, and 10 junction bases match TRBD1. This TCR was sampled from a woman between 50 and 59 years old in good health and CMV-seronegative. CDR3 reads: CASSSDRDRGHEQFF. The DNA sequence reads TGTGCCAGCAGCTCTGACCGGGACAGGGGCCATGAGCAGTTCTTC.